The 18 T cell receptor beta chains given below trace back to one sample, sequenced in a study of blood T cell repertoires in COVID-19. Measured with immunoSEQ multiplex PCR; TCRdb has only the in-frame clones, and not every one. This table holds 50,000 to 65,000 clones, around 88% found once. Sequences were obtained from peripheral blood. The source of these receptors is a man aged 55 to 70 with acute or convalescent COVID-19.

The chain joins TRBV7-9 to TRBJ2-4, with 11 bases identical to TRBD1. This CDR3 has 16 residues. The germline V gene encodes CDR1 SEHNR and CDR2 FQNEAQ (reference sequence). V lost 1 base and J lost 1; bases outside the gene matches: 0. Here the CDR3 reads CASSLGDRGAKNIQYF. The CDR3 nucleotides read TGTGCCAGCAGCTTAGGGGACAGGGGGGCCAAAAACATTCAGTACTTC. Using reference TRBV7-9 and TRBJ2-4 for the parts outside the CDR3, the full variable domain is DTGVSQNPRHKITKRGQNVTFRCDPISEHNRLYWYRQTLGQGPEFLTYFQNEAQLEKSRLLSDRFSAERPKGSFSTLEIQRTEQGDSAMYLCASSLGDRGAKNIQYFGAGTRLSVL.

CDR3 region: CASSQLGAGVYEQYF. CDR3 in DNA: TGTGCCAGCAGCCAGTTGGGGGCAGGGGTCTACGAGCAGTACTTC. The chain uses TRBV4-2 and TRBJ2-7; maybe TRBD1 (6 bases). Per the germline V gene, CDR1 is LGHNA and CDR2 is YNFKEQ. V lost 3 bases and J 3 bases, leaving 15 bases between the germline ends. This CDR3 has 15 amino acids.

This clone was counted a single time. The rearrangement links TRBV5-1 to TRBJ2-2; 7 nucleotides match TRBD1. J lost 6 bases, V lost 4 bases, and 9 bases had no gene match. Germline V CDR1 and CDR2: SGHRS, YFSETQ. There are 15 residues in the CDR3. Here the CDR3 DNA reads TGCGCCAGCAGCGCCCGGGACAGCCTGTCCGGGGAGCTGTTTTTT. It yields the protein CASSARDSLSGELFF.

The CDR3, as DNA: TGTGCCAGCAGTTACTCAGTTGGCATCGAGCAGTACTTC. Its protein is CASSYSVGIEQYF. The gene calls are TRBV6-5 and TRBJ2-7; no firm D call. The ends were cut back, 0 bases at V and 6 bases at J, with 9 bases in the middle. Germline V gives CDR1 MNHEY, CDR2 SVGAGI. The length of the CDR3 is 13 residues.

The chain employs TRBV5-4 and TRBJ1-6; a weak D match, TRBD1 (5 bases). Trimming took off 1 base at V and 8 bases at J, with 10 bases between the two ends. The CDR3 is made up of 14 amino acids. The germline V gene has CDR1 SGHNT and CDR2 YYREEE (reference sequence). The CDR3 loop is CASSLQGEYSPLHF. CDR3 coding DNA: TGTGCCAGCAGCTTGCAGGGCGAGTATTCACCCCTCCACTTT.

The chain carries TRBV5-1 and TRBJ2-5; 10 nucleotides agree with TRBD1. This CDR3 comprises 14 residues. Germline CDR1 SGHRS, CDR2 YFSETQ. Trimming removed 3 bases from V and 5 bases from J; junction bases left unmatched: 4. CDR3 sequence: CASSSTGGEETQYF. CDR3 nucleotides: TGCGCCAGCAGCTCGACAGGGGGCGAGGAGACCCAGTACTTC.

This clone was detected once. The chain joins TRBV6-1 to TRBJ2-3; D uncertain. Germline V gene lookup returns CDR1 MNHNS and CDR2 SASEGT. This CDR3 has 13 residues. V was cut by 6 bases and J by 1 base, with 8 bases left in between. The CDR3 DNA is TGTGCCAGCAGGAATACAGGCACAGATACGCAGTATTTT. Translation gives CASRNTGTDTQYF.

The chain is built from TRBV7-2 and TRBJ1-2; 10 bases map to TRBD1. The V gene's germline CDR1 is SGHTA and CDR2 FQGNSA. The ends lost 1 base at V and 7 bases at J; junction bases unmatched: 18. The CDR3 length is 19 residues. CDR3 region: CASSLGGLGQGTLTLGYTF. As DNA, the CDR3 is TGTGCCAGCAGCTTAGGAGGGTTGGGACAGGGGACGTTGACGCTTGGCTACACCTTC.

This chain joins TRBV7-2 and TRBJ2-3; a possible D gene is TRBD1 (6 bases). Germline CDR1 is SGHTA and CDR2 is FQGNSA. Deletions cut 2 bases from V and 0 bases from J, with 12 bases between. This CDR3 has 16 amino acids. CDR3 in DNA: TGTGCCAGCAGCTTATTGGGGGCCCTAAGCACAGATACGCAGTATTTT. Amino acid sequence: CASSLLGALSTDTQYF.

The chain joins TRBV9 to TRBJ2-1, with 11 bases fitting TRBD2. The trim removed 0 bases at V and 0 bases at J, leaving 8 bases unmatched. There are 19 residues in the CDR3. Germline V gene sequence: CDR1 SGDLS, CDR2 YYNGEE. The CDR3 DNA reads TGTGCCAGCAGCGTAGATGGCAGGCTAGCGGGGGGCTCCTACAATGAGCAGTTCTTC. Translating it yields CASSVDGRLAGGSYNEQFF.

V usage is TRBV28 and J usage is TRBJ1-2; tentative D call: TRBD1 (6 bases). The V end was cut by 5 bases, the J end by 4 bases, with 14 bases between. The CDR3 totals 14 residues. The germline V gene has CDR1 MDHEN and CDR2 SYDVKM. CDR3 sequence reads: CASSAVQGTYGYTF. CDR3 in DNA: TGTGCCAGCAGTGCGGTACAGGGTACCTATGGCTACACCTTC.

V and J are TRBV27 and TRBJ1-2; TRBD1 matches at 9 bases. Per the germline V gene, CDR1 is MNHEY and CDR2 is SMNVEV (reference sequence). The CDR3 has 16 residues. J gave up 4 bases and V 2 bases, and 8 bases lay outside the gene matches. The CDR3 loop reads CASSLSPGTGIYGYTF. The CDR3 coding sequence is TGTGCCAGCAGTTTAAGCCCCGGGACAGGGATCTATGGCTACACCTTC.

This chain links TRBV24-1 with TRBJ1-3; D is possibly TRBD1 (6 bases). The CDR3 length is 15 residues. V lost 3 bases, J lost 2 bases, and 10 bases lay in between. CDR1 is KGHDR and CDR2 is SFDVKD in the germline V gene. CDR3 coding DNA: TGTGCCACCAGTGATAGAGGGACAACTGGAAACACCATATATTTT. Residues: CATSDRGTTGNTIYF.

This sequence joins TRBV6-4 and TRBJ2-7; D is perhaps TRBD1 (8 bases). V lost 6 bases and J 4 bases, leaving 13 bases between the germline ends. CDR3 size: 13 residues. Germline-derived CDR1 and CDR2 are MRHNA and SNTAGT. The CDR3, as DNA: TGTGCCAGCAGCTTACAGGGGGGGTACGAGCAGTACTTC. Translated, it gives CASSLQGGYEQYF.

This chain links TRBV29-1 with TRBJ2-7; 9 bases line up with TRBD1. From germline, CDR1 is SQVTM and CDR2 ANQGSEA. CDR3 length equals 13 residues. With 3 bases clipped from V and 3 bases from J, the junction kept 3 bases outside the gene matches. In DNA form, the CDR3 reads TGCAGCGTTGATGTGGGACAGGGCTACGAGCAGTACTTC. Amino acids: CSVDVGQGYEQYF.

The chain is built from TRBV5-1 and TRBJ2-7; D is unresolved. Germline V lookup: CDR1 SGHRS, CDR2 YFSETQ. V was pared by 4 bases and J by 0 bases, with 8 bases between. The CDR3 runs to 13 residues. CDR3 sequence (DNA): TGCGCCAGCAGCCCCACTTCCTCCTACGAGCAGTACTTC. It is translated as CASSPTSSYEQYF.

CDR3 sequence: CAWNSARPGNTIYF. In DNA form, the CDR3 reads TGTGCCTGGAATTCGGCCAGGCCTGGAAACACCATATATTTT. The chain combines TRBV30 with TRBJ1-3; D is unresolved. This CDR3 is built from 14 residues. Germline V gene lookup returns CDR1 GTSNPN and CDR2 SVGIG (reference sequence). Deletions cut 4 bases from V and 2 bases from J, with 12 bases between.

CDR3 nucleotide sequence: TGTGCCAGCAGCTTGCGGAGAGGGGGCGAGGGGGCCAATGAGCAGTTCTTC. This sequence encodes CASSLRRGGEGANEQFF. J is TRBJ2-1 and V is TRBV7-9, with 7 bases that match TRBD1. V gave up 3 bases and J gave up 6 bases; unmatched junction bases: 14. The CDR3 is 17 amino acids. Per germline, CDR1 SEHNR and CDR2 FQNEAQ (reference sequence).